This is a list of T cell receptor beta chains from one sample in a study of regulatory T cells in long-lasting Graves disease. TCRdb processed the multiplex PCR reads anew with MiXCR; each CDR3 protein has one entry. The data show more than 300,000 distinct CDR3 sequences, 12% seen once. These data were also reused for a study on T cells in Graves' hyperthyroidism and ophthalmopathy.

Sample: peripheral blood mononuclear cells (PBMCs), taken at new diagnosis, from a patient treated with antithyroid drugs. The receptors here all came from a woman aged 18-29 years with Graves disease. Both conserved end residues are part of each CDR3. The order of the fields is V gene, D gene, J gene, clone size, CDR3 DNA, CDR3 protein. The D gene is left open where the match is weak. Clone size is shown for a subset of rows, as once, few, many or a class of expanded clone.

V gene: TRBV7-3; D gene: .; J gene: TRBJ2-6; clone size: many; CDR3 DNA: TGTGCCAGCAGCTTGACGGGACTCAGCTCTGGGGCCAACGTCCTGACTTTC; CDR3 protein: CASSLTGLSSGANVLTF
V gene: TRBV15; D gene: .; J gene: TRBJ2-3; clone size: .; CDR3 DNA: TGTGCCACCAGCAGACGCCCCGGGGCGACAGATACGCAGTATTTT; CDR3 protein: CATSRRPGATDTQYF
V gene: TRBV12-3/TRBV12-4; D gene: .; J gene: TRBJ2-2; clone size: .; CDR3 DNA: TGTGCCAGCAGTCCCATCGGGGCCGGGGAGCTGTTTTTT; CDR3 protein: CASSPIGAGELFF
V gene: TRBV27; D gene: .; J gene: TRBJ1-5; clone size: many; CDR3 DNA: TGTGCCAGCAGTTTAACCAGGGGAGGCGATCAGCCCCAGCATTTT; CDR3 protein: CASSLTRGGDQPQHF
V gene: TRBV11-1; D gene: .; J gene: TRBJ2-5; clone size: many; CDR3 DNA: TGTGCCAGCAGCTTCCAGGGCGGCCACCAGAAGGCCCAGTACTTC; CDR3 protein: CASSFQGGHQKAQYF
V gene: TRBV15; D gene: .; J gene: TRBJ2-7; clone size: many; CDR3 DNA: TGTGCCACCAGCAGAGACACTGAGTCCGAGCAGTACTTC; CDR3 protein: CATSRDTESEQYF
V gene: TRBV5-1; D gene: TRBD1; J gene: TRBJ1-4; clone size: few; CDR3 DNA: TGCGCCAGCAGCTTACCCAGGGGGCACGATGAAAAACTGTTTTTT; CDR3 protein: CASSLPRGHDEKLFF
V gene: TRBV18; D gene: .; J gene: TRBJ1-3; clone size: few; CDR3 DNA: TGTGCCAGCTCACCTACTCTCAGCTCTGGAAACACCATATATTTT; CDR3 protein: CASSPTLSSGNTIYF
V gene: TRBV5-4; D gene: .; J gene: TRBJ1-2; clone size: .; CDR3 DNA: TGTGCCAGCAGCACTGAAACAAGCGATGGCTACACCTTC; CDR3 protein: CASSTETSDGYTF
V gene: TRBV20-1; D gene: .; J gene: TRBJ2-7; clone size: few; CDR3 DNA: TGCAGTGCCCTCCCTGAGGCAGGGAAGTTAGCCTACGAGCAGTACTTC; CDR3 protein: CSALPEAGKLAYEQYF
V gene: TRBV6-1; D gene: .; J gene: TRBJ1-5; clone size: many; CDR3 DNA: TGTGCCAGCAGTCACACATTGCGAGGCAGCACCTATAGCAATCAGCCCCAGCATTTT; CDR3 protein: CASSHTLRGSTYSNQPQHF
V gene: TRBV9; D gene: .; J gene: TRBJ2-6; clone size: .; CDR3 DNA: TGTGCCAGCAGTCCCCGATCCTCTGGGGCCAACGTCCTGACTTTC; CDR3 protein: CASSPRSSGANVLTF
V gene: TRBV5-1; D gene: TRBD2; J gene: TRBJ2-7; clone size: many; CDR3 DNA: TGCGCCAGCAGCTTGGACAGCGGGAAGATCGAGCAGTACTTC; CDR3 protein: CASSLDSGKIEQYF
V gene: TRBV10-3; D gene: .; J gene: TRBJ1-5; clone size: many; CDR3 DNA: TGTGCCATCAGTGAGTCGGTGGGGTTGTATAGCAATCAGCCCCAGCATTTT; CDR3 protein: CAISESVGLYSNQPQHF
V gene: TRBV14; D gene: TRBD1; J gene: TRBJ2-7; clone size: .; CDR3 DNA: TGTGCCAGCAGCCTTCGGACAGGGGGTCCCCGCTACGAGCAGTACTTC; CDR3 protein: CASSLRTGGPRYEQYF
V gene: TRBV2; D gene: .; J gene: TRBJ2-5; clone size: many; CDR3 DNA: TGTGCCAGCAAGATAATAAGGGAGACCCAGTACTTC; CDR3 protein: CASKIIRETQYF
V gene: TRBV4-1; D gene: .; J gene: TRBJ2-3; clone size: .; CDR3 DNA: TGCGCCAGCAGCCAATTGCCACTCGCAGATACGCAGTATTTT; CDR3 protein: CASSQLPLADTQYF
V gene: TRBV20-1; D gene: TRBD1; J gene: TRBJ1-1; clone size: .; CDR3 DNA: TGCAGTGCCAGGACAGGGGACATGAACACTGAAGCTTTCTTT; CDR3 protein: CSARTGDMNTEAFF
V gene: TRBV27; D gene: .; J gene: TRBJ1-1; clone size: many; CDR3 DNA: TGTGCCAGCAGTCCCCTGGGAGTTCCGGAGAATTTTGGGGCTTTCTTT; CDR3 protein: CASSPLGVPENFGAFF
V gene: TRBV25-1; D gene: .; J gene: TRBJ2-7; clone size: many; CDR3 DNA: TGTGCCAGCAGTTCCACACCCTACGAGCAGTACTTC; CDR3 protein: CASSSTPYEQYF
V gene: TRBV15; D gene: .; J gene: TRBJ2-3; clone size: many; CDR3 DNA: TGTGCCACCAGCAAGGGGCCCGATAGGACAGATACGCAGTATTTT; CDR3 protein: CATSKGPDRTDTQYF
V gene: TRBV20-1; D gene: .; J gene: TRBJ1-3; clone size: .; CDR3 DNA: TGCAGTGCTAGTAGATTGCAGGGTGTTGGAAACACCATATATTTT; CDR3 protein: CSASRLQGVGNTIYF
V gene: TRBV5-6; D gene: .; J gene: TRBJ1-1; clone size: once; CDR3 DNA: TGTGCCAGCAGCTCAAAGGGGAGGAACACTGAAGCCCTCTTT; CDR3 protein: CASSSKGRNTEALF